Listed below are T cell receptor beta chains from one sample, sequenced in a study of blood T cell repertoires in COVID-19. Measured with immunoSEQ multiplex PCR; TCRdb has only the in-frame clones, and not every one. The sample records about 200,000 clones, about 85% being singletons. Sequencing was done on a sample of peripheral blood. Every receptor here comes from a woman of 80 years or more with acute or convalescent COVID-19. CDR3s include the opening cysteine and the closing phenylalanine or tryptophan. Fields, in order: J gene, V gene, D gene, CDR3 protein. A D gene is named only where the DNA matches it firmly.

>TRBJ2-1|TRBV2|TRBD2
CASNLRTSGRSYNEQFF
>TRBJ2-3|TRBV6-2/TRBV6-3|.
CASSAPRGTDTQYF
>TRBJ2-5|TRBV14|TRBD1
CASSQSQGYQETQYF
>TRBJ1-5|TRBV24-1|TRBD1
CATSDGQGLNQPQHF
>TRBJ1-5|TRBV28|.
CASSRAGTKISPQHF
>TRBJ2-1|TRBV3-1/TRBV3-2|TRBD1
CASSPLRGQNSYNEQFF
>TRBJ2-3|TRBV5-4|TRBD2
CASSLGLAGGTDTQYF
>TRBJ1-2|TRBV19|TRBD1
CASSNRGGYGYTF
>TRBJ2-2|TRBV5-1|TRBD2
CASSPGLAAYTGELFF
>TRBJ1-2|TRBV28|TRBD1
CASSPRDRGQVDGYTF
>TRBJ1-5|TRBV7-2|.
CASSPERVGQPQHF
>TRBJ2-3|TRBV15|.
CATSRDSRGYPSTDTQYF
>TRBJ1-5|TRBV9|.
CASSGDSASNQPQHF
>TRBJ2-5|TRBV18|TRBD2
CASSWTSSQETQYF
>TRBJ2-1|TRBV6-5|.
CASTQDPIFYNEQFF
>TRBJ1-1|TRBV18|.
CASSRNHNSIGPEAFF
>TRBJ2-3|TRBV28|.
CASSYRRTDTQYF
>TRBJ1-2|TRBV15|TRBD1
CATSRGLDRGNGYTF
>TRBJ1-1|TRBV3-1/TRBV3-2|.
CASSRSGGVEGTEAFF
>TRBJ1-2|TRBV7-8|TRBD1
CASSLGGRTGRYYGYTF
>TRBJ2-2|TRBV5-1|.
CASSLDRSTDLPFF
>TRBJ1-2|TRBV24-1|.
CATSDLNSSGYTF
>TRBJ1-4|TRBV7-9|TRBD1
CASSLTGGAEKLFF
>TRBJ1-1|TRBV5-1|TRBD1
CASGPGGWTEAFF
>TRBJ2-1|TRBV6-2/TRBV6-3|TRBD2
CASSYVGGPDEQFF
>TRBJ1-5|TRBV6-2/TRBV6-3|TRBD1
CASSRSTSGGGQPQHF